The 8 T cell receptor beta chains below were found in one sample sequenced in a study of shared clonotypes between healthy human individuals. Sequenced by immunoSEQ multiplex PCR; TCRdb stores in-frame clones only, minus some. The sample holds roughly 2.5 million clones, around 90% seen once. Sequences were obtained from naive CD4+ T cells sorted from blood. Described subset: CD45RA+ positively selected. Receptor source: a man between 18 and 35 years old in good health.

The gene calls are TRBV10-1 and TRBJ1-2, with 12 positions matching TRBD1. This CDR3 comprises 15 residues. The germline CDR1 and CDR2 sequences are WNHNN and SYGVQD (reference sequence). CDR3 sequence: CDSGTGGWGDYGYTF. As DNA, the CDR3 is TGCGACTCCGGGACAGGGGGCTGGGGTGACTATGGCTACACCTTC.

Details on this clone: Other DNA sequences within the sample encode an identical CDR3. The genes are TRBV5-1 and TRBJ2-5; no definite D call. The germline CDR1 and CDR2 sequences are SGHRS and YFSETQ. Trimming shortened V by 2 bases and J by 4 bases, and 3 bases separated the two germline ends. This CDR3 region has 11 residues. CDR3 residues: CASSFGETQYF. The CDR3 DNA is TGCGCCAGCAGCTTCGGAGAGACCCAGTACTTC.

The chain couples TRBV27 to TRBJ2-5; maybe TRBD1 (5 bases). CDR1 and CDR2 (germline): MNHEY, SMNVEV (reference sequence). CDR3 length equals 13 residues. Trimming pared 6 bases from V and 5 bases from J, leaving 13 bases between. The CDR3 DNA follows: TGTGCCAGCAGATGGCAGGGCGAGGAGACCCAGTACTTC. Its protein is CASRWQGEETQYF.

V and J are TRBV11-3 and TRBJ2-1; the D gene is possibly TRBD2 (5 bases). Between the trimmed V and J ends, which lost 5 bases and 5 bases, there was a span of 16 bases. The CDR3 is 15 residues long. Looked up from germline, CDR1 is SGHNT and CDR2 is YENEEA. The CDR3 protein is CASSPGTSRHNEQFF. The CDR3, as DNA: TGTGCCAGCAGCCCGGGAACTTCCCGTCACAATGAGCAGTTCTTC.

The chain couples TRBV7-9 to TRBJ2-2; D is uncertain. Germline V gene data show CDR1 as SEHNR and CDR2 as FQNEAQ (reference sequence). This CDR3 is built from 12 residues. Trimming left V 7 bases short and J 7 bases short, with 10 bases between. The CDR3 DNA is TGTGCCAGCATCTCTGAGGTCGGGGAGCTGTTTTTT. This translates into CASISEVGELFF.

CDR3 DNA: TGTGCCAGCAGTCCCGCGGGTTTCAACTACGAGCAGTACTTC. Its protein is CASSPAGFNYEQYF. The V call is TRBV7-9, the J call TRBJ2-7; a possible D gene is TRBD2 (5 bases). The CDR3 is 14 residues long. The V gene's germline CDR1 is SEHNR and CDR2 FQNEAQ (reference sequence). V was cut by 6 bases and J by 3 bases, with 15 bases left in between.

With regard to this clone: Other nucleotide sequences in the sample specify the same CDR3. The rearrangement links TRBV6-6 to TRBJ2-1; the match to TRBD1 covers 8 bases. This CDR3 has 15 residues. Germline values: CDR1 MNHNY, CDR2 SVGAGI (reference sequence). The ends lost 6 bases at V and 1 base at J; junction bases unmatched: 5. CDR3 sequence reads: CASSKGQGSYNEQFF. DNA for the CDR3: TGTGCCAGCAGCAAAGGACAGGGTTCCTACAATGAGCAGTTCTTC.

The CDR3 nucleotides read TGTGCCAGCAGCTCCCAGGTGACGAACACTGAAGCTTTCTTT. This encodes CASSSQVTNTEAFF. This chain connects TRBV11-2 to TRBJ1-1; D is undetermined. This CDR3 is 14 amino acids long. The V gene's germline CDR1 is SGHAT and CDR2 FQNNGV. V lost 4 bases and J lost 1, with 10 bases in between.